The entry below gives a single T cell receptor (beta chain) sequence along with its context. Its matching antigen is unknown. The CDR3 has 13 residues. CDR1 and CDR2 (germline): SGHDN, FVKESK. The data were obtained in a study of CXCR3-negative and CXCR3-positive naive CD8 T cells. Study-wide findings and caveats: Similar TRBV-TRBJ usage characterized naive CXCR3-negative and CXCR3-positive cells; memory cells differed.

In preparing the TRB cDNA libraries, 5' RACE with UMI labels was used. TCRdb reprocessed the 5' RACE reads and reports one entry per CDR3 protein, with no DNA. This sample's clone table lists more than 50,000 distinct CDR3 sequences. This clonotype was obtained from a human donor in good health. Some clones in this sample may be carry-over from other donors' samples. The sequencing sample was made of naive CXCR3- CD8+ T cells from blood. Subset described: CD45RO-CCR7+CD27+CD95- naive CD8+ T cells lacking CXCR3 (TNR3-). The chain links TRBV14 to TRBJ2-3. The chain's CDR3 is CASSQIKSDTQYF.